This T cell receptor beta chain was captured in a study of graft-versus-host responses after intestinal transplantation. In the case of this clone: Its antigen is unknown.

CDR1 and CDR2 (germline): LNHDA, SQIVND (reference sequence). The CDR3 totals 15 residues. V lost 6 bases and J lost 1; bases outside the gene matches: 3. Here immunoSEQ multiplex PCR was the method, and the copy in TCRdb shows in-frame clones only, minus some. The repertoire holds more than 65,000 clones, approximately 90% seen once, with approximately 0.4% in the top ten. This TCR was recovered from a human donor who was the organ donor for an intestinal transplant. The chain couples TRBV19 to TRBJ2-3, with TRBD2 matching over 11 bases. Here the sequenced sample was unstimulated CD8+ T cells sorted from spleen or lymph node cells, taken before transplant. The CDR3 spells CASSLTSGGTDTQYF. CDR3 in DNA: TGTGCCAGTAGCCTGACTAGCGGGGGCACAGATACGCAGTATTTT.